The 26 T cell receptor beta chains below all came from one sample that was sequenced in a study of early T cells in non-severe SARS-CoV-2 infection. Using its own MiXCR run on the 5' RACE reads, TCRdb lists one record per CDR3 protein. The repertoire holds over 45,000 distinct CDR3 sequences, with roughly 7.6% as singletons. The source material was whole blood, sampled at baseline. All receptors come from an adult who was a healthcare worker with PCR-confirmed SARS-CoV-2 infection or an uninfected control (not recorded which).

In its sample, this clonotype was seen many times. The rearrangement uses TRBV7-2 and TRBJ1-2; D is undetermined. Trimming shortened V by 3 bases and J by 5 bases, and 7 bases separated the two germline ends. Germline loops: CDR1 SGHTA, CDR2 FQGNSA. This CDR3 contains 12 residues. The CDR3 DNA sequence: TGTGCCAGCAGCTTGGACGGGTATGGCTACACCTTC. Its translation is CASSLDGYGYTF.

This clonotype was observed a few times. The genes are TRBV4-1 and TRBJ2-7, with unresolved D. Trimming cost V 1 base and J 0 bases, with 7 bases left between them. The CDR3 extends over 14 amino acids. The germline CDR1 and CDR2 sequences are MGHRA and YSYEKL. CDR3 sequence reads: CASSQVFSSYEQYF. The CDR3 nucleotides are TGCGCCAGCAGCCAAGTTTTCAGCTCCTACGAGCAGTACTTC.

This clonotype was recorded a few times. The CDR3 sequence: CASSPVAYEQYF. CDR3 in DNA: TGTGCCAGCTCGCCGGTCGCCTACGAGCAGTACTTC. V is TRBV28 and J is TRBJ2-7; D is unresolved. Germline V gene lookup returns CDR1 MDHEN and CDR2 SYDVKM. The V and J ends lost 8 bases and 2 bases respectively, with 10 bases between them. This CDR3 comprises 12 residues.

The CDR3: CSARSRLAYEQYF. The CDR3 DNA is TGCAGTGCTAGATCTCGCTTAGCTTACGAGCAGTACTTC. This chain connects TRBV20-1 to TRBJ2-7, with D unresolved. The ends were cut back, 2 bases at V and 4 bases at J, with 12 bases in the middle. The CDR3 contains 13 residues. The germline CDR1 and CDR2 sequences are DFQATT and SNEGSKA (reference sequence).

DNA for the CDR3: TGTGCCAGCAGCTTAAATAGGGACCAGCCCCAGCATTTT. Amino acid sequence: CASSLNRDQPQHF. The V gene is TRBV7-9, the J gene TRBJ1-5; maybe TRBD1 (5 bases). This CDR3 spans 13 amino acids. The germline CDR1 and CDR2 sequences are SEHNR and FQNEAQ (reference sequence). V was trimmed by 2 bases and J by 7 bases, leaving 9 bases between them.

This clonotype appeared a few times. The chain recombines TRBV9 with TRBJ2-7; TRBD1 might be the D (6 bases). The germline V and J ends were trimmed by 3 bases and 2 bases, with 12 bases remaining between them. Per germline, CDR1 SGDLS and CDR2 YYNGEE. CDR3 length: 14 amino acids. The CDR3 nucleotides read TGTGCCAGCAGCGCCCAGGACAGAACCTACGAGCAGTACTTC. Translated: CASSAQDRTYEQYF.

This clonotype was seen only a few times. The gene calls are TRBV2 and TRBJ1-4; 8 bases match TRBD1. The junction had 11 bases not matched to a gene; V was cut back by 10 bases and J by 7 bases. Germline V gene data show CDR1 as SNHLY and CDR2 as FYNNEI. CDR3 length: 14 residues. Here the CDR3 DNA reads TGTGCCATCAGGCCTCAGGGACAGGCTGAAAAACTGTTTTTT. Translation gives CAIRPQGQAEKLFF.

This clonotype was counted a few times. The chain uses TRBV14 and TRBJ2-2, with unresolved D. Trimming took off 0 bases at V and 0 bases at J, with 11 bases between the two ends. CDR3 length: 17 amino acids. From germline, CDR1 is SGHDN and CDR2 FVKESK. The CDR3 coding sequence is TGTGCCAGCAGCCAAGAGACATACAGTTCGAACACCGGGGAGCTGTTTTTT. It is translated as CASSQETYSSNTGELFF.

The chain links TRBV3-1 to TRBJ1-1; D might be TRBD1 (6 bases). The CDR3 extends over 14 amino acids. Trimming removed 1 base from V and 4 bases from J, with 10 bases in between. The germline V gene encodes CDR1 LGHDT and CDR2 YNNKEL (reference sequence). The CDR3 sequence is CASSQGSGATEAFF. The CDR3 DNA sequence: TGTGCCAGCAGCCAAGGGTCAGGGGCCACTGAAGCTTTCTTT. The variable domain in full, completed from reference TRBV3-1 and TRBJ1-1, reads DTAVSQTPKYLVTQMGNDKSIKCEQNLGHDTMYWYKQDSKKFLKIMFSYNNKELIINETVPNRFSPKSPDKAHLNLHINSLELGDSAVYFCASSQGSGATEAFFGQGTRLTVV.

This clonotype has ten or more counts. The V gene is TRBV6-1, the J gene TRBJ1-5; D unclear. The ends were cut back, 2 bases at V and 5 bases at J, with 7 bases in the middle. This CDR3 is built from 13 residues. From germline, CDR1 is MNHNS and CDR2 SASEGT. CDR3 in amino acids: CASSELGYQPQHF. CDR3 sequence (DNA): TGTGCCAGCAGTGAATTAGGGTATCAGCCCCAGCATTTT.

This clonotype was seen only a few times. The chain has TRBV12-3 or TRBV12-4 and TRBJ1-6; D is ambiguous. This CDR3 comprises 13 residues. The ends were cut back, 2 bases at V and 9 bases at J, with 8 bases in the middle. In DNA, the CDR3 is TGTGCCAGCAGTTTAATGGGTGGTTCACCCCTCCACTTT. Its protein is CASSLMGGSPLHF.

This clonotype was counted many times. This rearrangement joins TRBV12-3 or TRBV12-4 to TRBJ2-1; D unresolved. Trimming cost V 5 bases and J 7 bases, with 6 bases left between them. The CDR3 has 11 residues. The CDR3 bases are TGTGCCAGCAGTCTGAAAAATGAGCAGTTCTTC. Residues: CASSLKNEQFF.

The DNA for the CDR3 is TGTGCCAGCAGCACGGGGGGGACCCTACAAGAGACCCAGTACTTC. It codes for CASSTGGTLQETQYF. The gene calls are TRBV6-5 and TRBJ2-5; TRBD2 matches 8 bases. Germline V gives CDR1 MNHEY, CDR2 SVGAGI. V lost 6 bases, J lost 2 bases, and 8 bases stayed unmatched. This CDR3 is built from 15 residues.

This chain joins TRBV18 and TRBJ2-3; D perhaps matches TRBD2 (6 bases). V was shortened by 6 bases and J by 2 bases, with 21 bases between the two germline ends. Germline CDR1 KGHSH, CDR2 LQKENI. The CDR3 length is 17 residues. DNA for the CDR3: TGTGCCAGCTCTCCTCGGTTCCTAGCGATTAACACAGATACGCAGTATTTT. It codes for CASSPRFLAINTDTQYF.

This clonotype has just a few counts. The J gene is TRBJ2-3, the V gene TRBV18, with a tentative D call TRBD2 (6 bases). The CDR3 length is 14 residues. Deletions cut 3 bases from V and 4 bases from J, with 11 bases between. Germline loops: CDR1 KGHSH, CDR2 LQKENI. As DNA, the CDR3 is TGTGCCAGCTCACCGGAGCGGGTCGCAGATACGCAGTATTTT. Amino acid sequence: CASSPERVADTQYF.

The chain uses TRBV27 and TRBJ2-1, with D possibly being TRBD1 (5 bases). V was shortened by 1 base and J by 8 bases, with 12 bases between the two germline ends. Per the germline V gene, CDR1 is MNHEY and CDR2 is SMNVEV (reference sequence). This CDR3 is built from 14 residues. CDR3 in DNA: TGTGCCAGCAGTTTATTCCAGGGTCTACATGAGCAGTTCTTC. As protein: CASSLFQGLHEQFF.

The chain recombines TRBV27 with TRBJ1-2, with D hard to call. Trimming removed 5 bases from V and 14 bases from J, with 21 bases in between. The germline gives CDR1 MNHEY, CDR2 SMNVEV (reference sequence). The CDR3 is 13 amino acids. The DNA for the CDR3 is TGTGCCAGCAGTCCGCCTGATGTACAAGGCCTTACCTTC. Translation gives CASSPPDVQGLTF.

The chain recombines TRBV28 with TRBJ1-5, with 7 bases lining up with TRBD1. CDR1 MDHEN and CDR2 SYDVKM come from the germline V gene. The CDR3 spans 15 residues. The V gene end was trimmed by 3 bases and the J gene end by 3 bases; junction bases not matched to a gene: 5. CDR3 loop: CASSFLTGNNQPQHF. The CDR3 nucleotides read TGTGCCAGCAGTTTCCTGACAGGGAACAATCAGCCCCAGCATTTT. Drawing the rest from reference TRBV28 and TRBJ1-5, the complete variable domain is DVKVTQSSRYLVKRTGEKVFLECVQDMDHENMFWYRQDPGLGLRLIYFSYDVKMKEKGDIPEGYSVSREKKERFSLILESASTNQTSMYLCASSFLTGNNQPQHFGDGTRLSIL.

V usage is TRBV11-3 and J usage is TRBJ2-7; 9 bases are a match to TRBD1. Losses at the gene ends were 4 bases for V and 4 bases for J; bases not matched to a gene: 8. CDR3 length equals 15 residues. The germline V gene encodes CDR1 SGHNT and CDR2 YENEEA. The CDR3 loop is CASSSPGTGNYEQYF. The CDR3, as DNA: TGTGCCAGCAGCTCCCCCGGGACAGGGAATTACGAGCAGTACTTC.

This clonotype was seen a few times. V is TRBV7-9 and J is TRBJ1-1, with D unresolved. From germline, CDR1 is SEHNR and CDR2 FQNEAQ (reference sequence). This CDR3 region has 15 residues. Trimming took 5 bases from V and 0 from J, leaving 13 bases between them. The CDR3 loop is CASSPRYPLNTEAFF. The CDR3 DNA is TGTGCCAGCAGCCCCCGTTACCCGCTGAACACTGAAGCTTTCTTT. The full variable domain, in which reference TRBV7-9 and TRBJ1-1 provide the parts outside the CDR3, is DTGVSQNPRHKITKRGQNVTFRCDPISEHNRLYWYRQTLGQGPEFLTYFQNEAQLEKSRLLSDRFSAERPKGSFSTLEIQRTEQGDSAMYLCASSPRYPLNTEAFFGQGTRLTVV.

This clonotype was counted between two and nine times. DNA of the CDR3: TGTGCCAGCAGTGAACGCGGGAGGGCCGTCAATGAGCAGTTCTTC. Residues: CASSERGRAVNEQFF. This chain links TRBV2 with TRBJ2-1, with TRBD2 matching over 9 bases. CDR1 is SNHLY and CDR2 is FYNNEI in the germline V gene. V lost 2 bases and J lost 6; bases outside the gene matches: 5. This CDR3 contains 15 residues.

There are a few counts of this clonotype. CDR3 bases: TGTGCCAGCTCACCCGGGACAGGTGAGGACGAGCAGTACTTC. It encodes CASSPGTGEDEQYF. This chain connects TRBV18 to TRBJ2-7; 8 bases agree with TRBD1. The CDR3 is made up of 14 amino acids. Losses at the gene ends were 3 bases for V and 5 bases for J; bases not matched to a gene: 6. Germline values: CDR1 KGHSH, CDR2 LQKENI.

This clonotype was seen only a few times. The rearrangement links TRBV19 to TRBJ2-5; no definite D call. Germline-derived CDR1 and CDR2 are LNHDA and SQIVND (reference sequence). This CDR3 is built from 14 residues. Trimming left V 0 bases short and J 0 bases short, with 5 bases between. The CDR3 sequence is CASSIEGNQETQYF. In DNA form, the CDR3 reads TGTGCCAGTAGTATAGAAGGGAACCAAGAGACCCAGTACTTC. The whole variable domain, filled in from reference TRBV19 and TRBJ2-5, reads DGGITQSPKYLFRKEGQNVTLSCEQNLNHDAMYWYRQDPGQGLRLIYYSQIVNDFQKGDIAEGYSVSREKKESFPLTVTSAQKNPTAFYLCASSIEGNQETQYFGPGTRLLVL.

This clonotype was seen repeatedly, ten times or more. The CDR3 region is CSARDRAPLETQYF. The CDR3 coding sequence is TGCAGTGCTAGAGATCGGGCCCCCTTAGAGACCCAGTACTTC. The rearrangement links TRBV20-1 to TRBJ2-5, with no clear D. The germline CDR1 and CDR2 sequences are DFQATT and SNEGSKA (reference sequence). The CDR3 extends over 14 amino acids. V lost 0 bases to trimming and J lost 4 bases, with 12 bases between them.

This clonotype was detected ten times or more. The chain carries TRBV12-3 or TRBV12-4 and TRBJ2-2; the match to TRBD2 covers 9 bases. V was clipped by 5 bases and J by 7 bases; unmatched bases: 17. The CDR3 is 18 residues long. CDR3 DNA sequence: TGTGCCAGCAGTCCGAGCGTTAGCGGGAGCTGGGGGAACGGGGAGCTGTTTTTT. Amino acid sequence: CASSPSVSGSWGNGELFF.

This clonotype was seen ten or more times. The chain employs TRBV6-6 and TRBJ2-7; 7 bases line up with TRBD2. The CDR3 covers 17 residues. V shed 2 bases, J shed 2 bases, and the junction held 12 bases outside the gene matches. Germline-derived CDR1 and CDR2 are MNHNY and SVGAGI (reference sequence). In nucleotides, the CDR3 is TGTGCCAGCAGTTACCCGGGGAGTCGCGGGGGAACCTACGAGCAGTACTTC. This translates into CASSYPGSRGGTYEQYF.